The rows below give T cell receptor beta chains drawn from one sample of a study of early T cells in non-severe SARS-CoV-2 infection. One entry per CDR3 protein results from TCRdb running MiXCR on the 5' RACE reads. The table records approximately 58,000 distinct CDR3 sequences, 9.5% to 13% of them present only once. The sample was whole blood. These receptors were taken from an adult who was a healthcare worker with PCR-confirmed SARS-CoV-2 infection or an uninfected control (not recorded which). The CDR3 runs from the conserved cysteine through the conserved F or W. The order of the fields is CDR3 DNA, CDR3 protein, J gene, clone size, V gene, D gene. A D gene is named only where the DNA matches it firmly. Clone size is shown for a subset of rows, as once, few, many or a class of expanded clone.

CDR3 DNA: TGTGCCAGCAGTCACCACCCGGTGGAGCAGTACTTC
CDR3 protein: CASSHHPVEQYF
J gene: TRBJ2-7
clone size: -
V gene: TRBV28
D gene: -

CDR3 DNA: TGTGCCAGCTCACGACTCTCAGGTACCAGCTCCTACAATGAGCAGTTCTTC
CDR3 protein: CASSRLSGTSSYNEQFF
J gene: TRBJ2-1
clone size: -
V gene: TRBV18
D gene: -

CDR3 DNA: TGCAGCGCAGGGACTAGGGACGAGCAGTTCTTC
CDR3 protein: CSAGTRDEQFF
J gene: TRBJ2-1
clone size: many
V gene: TRBV29-1
D gene: TRBD2

CDR3 DNA: TGCAGTGCTAGAGATGCAGGGTTCCAAGAGACCCAGTACTTC
CDR3 protein: CSARDAGFQETQYF
J gene: TRBJ2-5
clone size: -
V gene: TRBV20-1
D gene: -

CDR3 DNA: TGTGCCAGGGGGACAGGGGGACAGCCCCAGCATTTT
CDR3 protein: CARGTGGQPQHF
J gene: TRBJ1-5
clone size: -
V gene: TRBV28
D gene: TRBD1

CDR3 DNA: TGTGCCAGTACCTCCGGGGCCGGCAGGGCTAATTCACCCCTCCACTTT
CDR3 protein: CASTSGAGRANSPLHF
J gene: TRBJ1-6
clone size: many
V gene: TRBV19
D gene: -

CDR3 DNA: TGCAGCGTCCGGACAGTCTACGAGCAGTACTTC
CDR3 protein: CSVRTVYEQYF
J gene: TRBJ2-7
clone size: -
V gene: TRBV29-1
D gene: -

CDR3 DNA: TGCGCCAGCAGCCTTGGACAGGGGAGAACACCCCTCCACTTT
CDR3 protein: CASSLGQGRTPLHF
J gene: TRBJ1-6
clone size: many
V gene: TRBV5-1
D gene: TRBD1

CDR3 DNA: TGTGCCAGCAGCCGACAGGGGAATGAAAAACTGTTTTTT
CDR3 protein: CASSRQGNEKLFF
J gene: TRBJ1-4
clone size: few
V gene: TRBV9
D gene: TRBD1

CDR3 DNA: TGTGCCAGCAGCTTAGGCGCGGCGGGAGAAGCTTTCTTT
CDR3 protein: CASSLGAAGEAFF
J gene: TRBJ1-1
clone size: many
V gene: TRBV11-2
D gene: -

CDR3 DNA: TGTGCCAGCAGTCTTGAACGGGCCTCCTACAATGAGCAGTTCTTC
CDR3 protein: CASSLERASYNEQFF
J gene: TRBJ2-1
clone size: few
V gene: TRBV2
D gene: -

CDR3 DNA: TGTGCCAGCGGAACACCCCTCCACTTT
CDR3 protein: CASGTPLHF
J gene: TRBJ1-6
clone size: many
V gene: TRBV11-2
D gene: -

CDR3 DNA: TGTGCCAGCAGTTTGGTAGATACGCAGTATTTT
CDR3 protein: CASSLVDTQYF
J gene: TRBJ2-3
clone size: many
V gene: TRBV12-3/TRBV12-4
D gene: -

CDR3 DNA: TGTGCCAGCAGCTTGGGACAGATCGGAGAGACCCAGTACTTC
CDR3 protein: CASSLGQIGETQYF
J gene: TRBJ2-5
clone size: many
V gene: TRBV11-2
D gene: TRBD1

CDR3 DNA: TGTGCCAGCAGACCCGTCAGGGGGCTTGAGAACACTGAAGCTTTCTTT
CDR3 protein: CASRPVRGLENTEAFF
J gene: TRBJ1-1
clone size: many
V gene: TRBV28
D gene: TRBD1

CDR3 DNA: TGTGCCAGCAGTTTTTCAGACCTCCGTGAGACCCAGTACTTC
CDR3 protein: CASSFSDLRETQYF
J gene: TRBJ2-5
clone size: -
V gene: TRBV12-3/TRBV12-4
D gene: -

CDR3 DNA: TGTGCCACCTTCTACGGCGCCGGGGAGCTGTTTTTT
CDR3 protein: CATFYGAGELFF
J gene: TRBJ2-2
clone size: -
V gene: TRBV10-3
D gene: -

CDR3 DNA: TGTGCCTGTAGAGAAGCAGGTGAGCAGTTCTTC
CDR3 protein: CACREAGEQFF
J gene: TRBJ2-1
clone size: many
V gene: TRBV30
D gene: -

CDR3 DNA: TGTGCCAGCAGAAAAACAAGGACAGGGAGCACTGAAGCTTTCTTT
CDR3 protein: CASRKTRTGSTEAFF
J gene: TRBJ1-1
clone size: -
V gene: TRBV11-3
D gene: TRBD1

CDR3 DNA: TGTGCCAGCAGCTTAGGAGCGCCGCTCACAGATACGCAGTATTTT
CDR3 protein: CASSLGAPLTDTQYF
J gene: TRBJ2-3
clone size: few
V gene: TRBV7-7
D gene: -

CDR3 DNA: TGTGCCAGCAGTCACGAGCGGGGGCCTCGGAATGAGCAGTTCTTC
CDR3 protein: CASSHERGPRNEQFF
J gene: TRBJ2-1
clone size: many
V gene: TRBV6-1
D gene: TRBD2

CDR3 DNA: TGCAGCGTATCTGAAGGGAACTCCTACGAGCAGTACTTC
CDR3 protein: CSVSEGNSYEQYF
J gene: TRBJ2-7
clone size: few
V gene: TRBV29-1
D gene: -

CDR3 DNA: TGTGCCAGCTCACGACAGGGTACTAGCACAGATACGCAGTATTTT
CDR3 protein: CASSRQGTSTDTQYF
J gene: TRBJ2-3
clone size: -
V gene: TRBV18
D gene: TRBD1

CDR3 DNA: TGTGCCAGCAGCCAAGTCTTGGGTCCCAATGAAGCTTTCTTT
CDR3 protein: CASSQVLGPNEAFF
J gene: TRBJ1-1
clone size: many
V gene: TRBV3-1
D gene: -

CDR3 DNA: TGTGCCAGCAGCTTAGGCACTAGCGGGTATCTCGAGCAGTACTTC
CDR3 protein: CASSLGTSGYLEQYF
J gene: TRBJ2-7
clone size: many
V gene: TRBV11-2
D gene: TRBD2